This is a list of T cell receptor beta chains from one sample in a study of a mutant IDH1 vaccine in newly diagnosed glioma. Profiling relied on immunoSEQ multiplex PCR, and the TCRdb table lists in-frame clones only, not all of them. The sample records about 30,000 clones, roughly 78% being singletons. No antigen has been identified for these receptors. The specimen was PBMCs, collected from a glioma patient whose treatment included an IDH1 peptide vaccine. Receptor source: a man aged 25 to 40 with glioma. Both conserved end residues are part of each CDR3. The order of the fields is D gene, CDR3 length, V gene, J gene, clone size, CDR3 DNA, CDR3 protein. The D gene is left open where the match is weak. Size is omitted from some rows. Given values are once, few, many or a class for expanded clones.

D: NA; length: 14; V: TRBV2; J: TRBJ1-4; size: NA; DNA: TGTGCCAGCACCCCGGGGTCAACTAATGAAAAACTGTTTTTT; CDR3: CASTPGSTNEKLFF
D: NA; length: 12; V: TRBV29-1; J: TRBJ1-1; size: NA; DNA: TGCAGCGTTGGGACTAGTGAATTGGAAGCTTTCTTT; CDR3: CSVGTSELEAFF
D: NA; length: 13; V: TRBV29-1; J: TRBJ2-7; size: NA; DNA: TGCAGCGTCCACGGGGCAGAACCCTACGAGCAGTACTTC; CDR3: CSVHGAEPYEQYF
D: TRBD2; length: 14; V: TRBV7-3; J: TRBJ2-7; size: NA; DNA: TGTGCCAGCAGCGTAGCGGGAGCAACCTACGAGCAGTACTTC; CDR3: CASSVAGATYEQYF
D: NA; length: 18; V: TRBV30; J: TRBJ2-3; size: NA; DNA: TGTGCCTGGGGCCTGGGTCCGCAACTAGGCCCGGTTACAGATACGCAGTATTTT; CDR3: CAWGLGPQLGPVTDTQYF
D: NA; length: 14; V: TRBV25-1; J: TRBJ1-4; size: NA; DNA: TGTGCCAGCAGTGTTACAGGGACTAATGAAAAACTGTTTTTT; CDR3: CASSVTGTNEKLFF
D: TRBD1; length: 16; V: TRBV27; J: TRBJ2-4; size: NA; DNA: TGTGCCAGCAGTCGAGGACGGGCGGGACAGGGGGACATTCAGTACTTC; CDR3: CASSRGRAGQGDIQYF
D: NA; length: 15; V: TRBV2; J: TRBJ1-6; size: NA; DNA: TGTGCCAGCACCCCTTCGCGGCAGGGGAATTCACCCCTCCACTTT; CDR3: CASTPSRQGNSPLHF
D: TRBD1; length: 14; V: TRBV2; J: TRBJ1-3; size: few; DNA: TGTGCCAGCAGTTGGGGGACAGGGGAAAACACCATATATTTT; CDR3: CASSWGTGENTIYF
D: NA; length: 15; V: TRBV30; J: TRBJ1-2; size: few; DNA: TGTGCCTGGAGGGACTATAAGGGTTCTAACTATGGCTACACCTTC; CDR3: CAWRDYKGSNYGYTF
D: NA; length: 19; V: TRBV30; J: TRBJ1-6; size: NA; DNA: TGTGCCTGGAGTGTCGGGGGGGCCCTTCTGAGCTCCTATAATTCACCCCTCCACTTT; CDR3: CAWSVGGALLSSYNSPLHF
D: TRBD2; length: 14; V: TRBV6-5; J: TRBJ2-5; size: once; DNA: TGTGCCAGCAGTTACGGCGGGAGCCAAGAGACCCAGTACTTC; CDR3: CASSYGGSQETQYF
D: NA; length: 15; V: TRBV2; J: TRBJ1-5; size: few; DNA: TGTGCCAGCAGTAGGACCAGGGCTAGCAATCAGCCCCAGCATTTT; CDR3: CASSRTRASNQPQHF
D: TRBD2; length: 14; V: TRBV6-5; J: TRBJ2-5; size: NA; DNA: TGTGCCAGCAGTTATATGGGGGGGCAAGAGACCCAGTACTTC; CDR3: CASSYMGGQETQYF